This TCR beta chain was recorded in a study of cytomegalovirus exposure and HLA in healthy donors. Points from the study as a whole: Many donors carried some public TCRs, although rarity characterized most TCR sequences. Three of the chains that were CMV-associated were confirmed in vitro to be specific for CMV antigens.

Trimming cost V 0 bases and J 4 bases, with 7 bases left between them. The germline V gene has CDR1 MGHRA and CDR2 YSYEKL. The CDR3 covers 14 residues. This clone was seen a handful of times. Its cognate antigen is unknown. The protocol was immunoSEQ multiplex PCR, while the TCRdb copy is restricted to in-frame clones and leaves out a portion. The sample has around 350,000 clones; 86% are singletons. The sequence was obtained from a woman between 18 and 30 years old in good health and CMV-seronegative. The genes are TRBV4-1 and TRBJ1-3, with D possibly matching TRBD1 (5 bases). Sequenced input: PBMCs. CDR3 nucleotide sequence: TGCGCCAGCAGCCAAGATGACAGAGGAAACACCATATATTTT. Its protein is CASSQDDRGNTIYF.